This passage covers 14 T cell receptor beta chains from one sample sequenced in a study of identical twins. In TCRdb, the 5' RACE reads were re-called with MiXCR into one record per CDR3 protein. The sample has 450,000 or so distinct CDR3 sequences, approximately 15% seen once. These same data were also listed under a study on yellow fever vaccine responses in identical twins.

What was sequenced was CD4+ T cells sorted from blood. These TCRs come from a woman aged 18-29 years in good health.

This chain links TRBV15 with TRBJ2-7, with TRBD1 matching over 9 bases. This CDR3 has 15 amino acids. With 2 bases clipped from V and 6 bases from J, the junction kept 8 bases outside the gene matches. CDR1 is LNHNV, CDR2 YYDKDF, per germline (reference sequence). CDR3 sequence reads: CATSRRTGEGFEQYF. The CDR3 region has the DNA TGTGCCACCAGCAGAAGGACAGGGGAAGGTTTCGAGCAGTACTTC.

This clonotype was observed a handful of times. The rearrangement uses TRBV24-1 and TRBJ2-1; 7 bases match TRBD2. Germline CDR1 and CDR2: KGHDR and SFDVKD. Trimming took 5 bases from V and 0 from J; bases not matched to a gene: 0. This CDR3 has 14 amino acids. CDR3 loop: CATSGGGSYNEQFF. The CDR3 DNA sequence: TGTGCCACCAGTGGGGGGGGCTCCTACAATGAGCAGTTCTTC.

This clonotype was seen a handful of times. The V gene is TRBV7-2, the J gene TRBJ2-3; 7 bases line up with TRBD1. CDR3 size: 17 residues. Germline CDR1 is SGHTA and CDR2 is FQGNSA. V was pared by 5 bases and J by 8 bases, with 19 bases of the junction left unmatched. CDR3 protein: CASSLETGRVISATQYF. The CDR3 nucleotides read TGTGCCAGCAGCCTAGAGACAGGGCGGGTTATTTCGGCTACGCAGTATTTT.

This clonotype turned up a few times. The chain carries TRBV7-6 and TRBJ1-6, with TRBD1 as a possible D gene (5 bases). Germline values: CDR1 SGHVS, CDR2 FNYEAQ. This CDR3 comprises 13 residues. Deletions cut 4 bases from V and 10 bases from J, with 11 bases between. CDR3 nucleotide sequence: TGTGCCAGCAGCTCAGGGTCGGGGTCACCCCTCCACTTT. Translating gives CASSSGSGSPLHF.

This clonotype was seen a few times. The chain is built from TRBV29-1 and TRBJ1-4; 9 bases line up with TRBD1. With V trimmed by 1 base and J by 5 bases, 2 bases remained unmatched. CDR1 SQVTM and CDR2 ANQGSEA come from the germline V gene. The CDR3 is 14 amino acids. As DNA, the CDR3 is TGCAGCGTTGAAGCCGGGACAGGGAATGAAAAACTGTTTTTT. It encodes CSVEAGTGNEKLFF.

This clonotype appeared a single time. The chain combines TRBV30 with TRBJ2-7, with 9 positions matching TRBD2. Per germline, CDR1 GTSNPN and CDR2 SVGIG (reference sequence). Trimming removed 1 base from V and 4 bases from J; junction bases left unmatched: 8. This CDR3 has 15 amino acids. The CDR3 here is CAWSGGAGGPYEQYF. As DNA, the CDR3 is TGTGCCTGGAGTGGTGGGGCGGGGGGGCCGTACGAGCAGTACTTC.

This clonotype was counted many times. V gene TRBV29-1 combines with J gene TRBJ2-1; D gene uncertain. Germline V gene lookup returns CDR1 SQVTM and CDR2 ANQGSEA. With 5 bases removed from V and 0 bases from J, the gap between germline ends came to 8 bases. This CDR3 region has 13 residues. The CDR3 spells CSVLRLSYNEQFF. For the CDR3, the DNA is TGCAGCGTTCTGAGGCTCTCCTACAATGAGCAGTTCTTC.

The chain joins TRBV12-3 or TRBV12-4 to TRBJ2-1; D ambiguous. Trimming pared 6 bases from V and 3 bases from J, leaving 9 bases between. The CDR3 has 13 residues. CDR3 sequence (DNA): TGTGCCAGCAGAATCGACAACTACAATGAGCAGTTCTTC. This translates into CASRIDNYNEQFF.

In its sample, this clonotype was seen a few times. The rearrangement joins TRBV10-3 to TRBJ2-7, with a possible D match to TRBD1 (6 bases). The germline V and J ends were trimmed by 3 bases and 0 bases, with 12 bases remaining between them. The germline gives CDR1 ENHRY, CDR2 SYGVKD. The CDR3 is made up of 15 amino acids. The CDR3 coding sequence is TGTGCCATCAGTGACCGGGACACCGTCTCCTACGAGCAGTACTTC. Its translation: CAISDRDTVSYEQYF.

The chain carries TRBV9 and TRBJ2-5, with TRBD1 matching over 7 bases. This CDR3 has 14 amino acids. Trimming at V came to 4 bases and at J to 1 base, leaving 4 bases not matched to a gene. Per germline, CDR1 SGDLS and CDR2 YYNGEE. The CDR3 reads CASSLDRFQETQYF. The CDR3 coding sequence is TGTGCCAGCAGCCTGGACAGGTTCCAAGAGACCCAGTACTTC.

This clonotype was recorded a few times. The chain is built from TRBV4-3 and TRBJ2-1; 8 bases map to TRBD2. The V and J ends lost 4 bases and 1 base, in that order; junction bases with no gene match: 6. The V gene's germline CDR1 is LGHNA and CDR2 YSLEER. There are 16 residues in the CDR3. CDR3 DNA sequence: TGCGCCAGCAGCCGACAAAGCGGGAGTTCCTACAATGAGCAGTTCTTC. The encoded protein is CASSRQSGSSYNEQFF.

This clonotype occurred a few times. The chain has TRBV5-1 and TRBJ2-2; TRBD2 aligns across 9 bases. Germline lookup yields CDR1 SGHRS and CDR2 YFSETQ. The ends lost 2 bases at V and 4 bases at J; junction bases unmatched: 6. This CDR3 comprises 16 residues. CDR3 in amino acids: CASSFSTSGVTGELFF. The CDR3, as DNA: TGCGCCAGCAGCTTCTCGACTAGCGGAGTCACCGGGGAGCTGTTTTTT.

At least ten counts were recorded for this clonotype. J is TRBJ2-5 and V is TRBV6-5; weak D call: TRBD1 (6 bases). Germline V gene sequence: CDR1 MNHEY, CDR2 SVGAGI. V was pared by 0 bases and J by 3 bases, with 14 bases between. This CDR3 has 16 amino acids. CDR3 protein: CASSYSGWGQKETQYF. CDR3 coding DNA: TGTGCCAGCAGTTACTCGGGTTGGGGGCAGAAAGAGACCCAGTACTTC.

This clonotype has more than one count but fewer than ten. This chain links TRBV9 with TRBJ2-7; the D is unclear. CDR1 and CDR2 from the germline V gene are SGDLS and YYNGEE. Trimming took 2 bases from V and 0 from J, leaving 9 bases between them. There are 14 residues in the CDR3. The CDR3 sequence: CASSVKEDSYEQYF. The CDR3 nucleotides read TGTGCCAGCAGCGTTAAGGAAGACTCCTACGAGCAGTACTTC.